These 24 T cell receptor beta chains were all obtained from the same sample, sequenced in a study of cytomegalovirus exposure and HLA in healthy donors. Assay used: immunoSEQ multiplex PCR; TCRdb lists only in-frame clones, some missing. This table holds 150,000 to 170,000 clones, about 82% found once. Material: PBMCs. These receptors were obtained from a human donor in good health.

The J gene is TRBJ2-5, the V gene TRBV7-9; the D gene is possibly TRBD2 (5 bases). The V end was cut by 4 bases, the J end by 0 bases, with 18 bases between. Germline V gene sequence: CDR1 SEHNR, CDR2 FQNEAQ (reference sequence). The CDR3 has 17 amino acids. CDR3 bases: TGTGCCAGCAGCTCGGAACCCGATCGACTAAACCAAGAGACCCAGTACTTC. Encoded protein: CASSSEPDRLNQETQYF.

In nucleotides, the CDR3 is TGTGCCAGCACCGCGGGACAGAAAGAGACCCAGTACTTC. Encoded protein: CASTAGQKETQYF. The chain combines TRBV2 with TRBJ2-5; tentative D call: TRBD1 (7 bases). The germline V gene encodes CDR1 SNHLY and CDR2 FYNNEI. This CDR3 spans 13 amino acids. V lost 7 bases, J lost 3 bases, and 12 bases lay in between.

The chain joins TRBV11-2 to TRBJ2-6; weak D call: TRBD2 (5 bases). The V end was cut by 8 bases, the J end by 4 bases, with 9 bases between. Germline loops: CDR1 SGHAT, CDR2 FQNNGV. The CDR3 is 13 residues long. In DNA, the CDR3 is TGTGCCAGCCGGAGGTTAGGGGCCAACGTCCTGACTTTC. Translation gives CASRRLGANVLTF.

V usage is TRBV5-6 and J usage is TRBJ1-2, with D uncertain. From germline, CDR1 is SGHDT and CDR2 YYEEEE. CDR3 length equals 13 residues. Trimming shortened V by 2 bases and J by 0 bases, and 5 bases separated the two germline ends. The CDR3 nucleotides are TGTGCCAGCAGCTTCCCCTCTAACTATGGCTACACCTTC. Protein: CASSFPSNYGYTF.

This chain links TRBV18 with TRBJ2-7; TRBD1 matches 9 bases. The CDR3 covers 14 residues. J gave up 6 bases and V 4 bases, and 7 bases lay outside the gene matches. Germline CDR1 reads KGHSH; CDR2 reads LQKENI. CDR3 sequence: CASSLGQGIGEQYF. The CDR3 bases are TGTGCCAGCTCACTCGGACAGGGGATCGGCGAGCAGTACTTC.

The CDR3 is CASSLGPGGSYEQYF. The CDR3 DNA sequence: TGTGCCAGCAGCTTAGGACCGGGAGGGTCCTACGAGCAGTACTTC. The rearrangement joins TRBV13 to TRBJ2-7, with 8 nucleotides matching TRBD2. V was pared by 0 bases and J by 1 base, with 2 bases of the junction left unmatched. Germline CDR1 reads PRHDT; CDR2 reads FYEKMQ (reference sequence). There are 15 residues in the CDR3.

The chain employs TRBV7-3 and TRBJ1-1; D may be TRBD1 (5 bases). The CDR3 is 13 amino acids. Germline V gene data show CDR1 as SGHTA and CDR2 as FQGTGA. V lost 6 bases, J lost 2 bases, and 10 bases lay in between. The CDR3 DNA reads as TGTGCCAGCAGTCGACAGCCAAACACTGAAGCTTTCTTT. This codes for CASSRQPNTEAFF.

The V gene is TRBV28, the J gene TRBJ1-4, with unresolved D. V dropped 1 base and J dropped 7 bases, with 13 bases sitting between them. Per germline, CDR1 MDHEN and CDR2 SYDVKM. The CDR3 has 15 residues. DNA for the CDR3: TGTGCCAGCAGTTTATTGGTAGGAGCCCCTGAAAAACTGTTTTTT. Its translation is CASSLLVGAPEKLFF.

The V call is TRBV25-1, the J call TRBJ1-1; D not certain. Germline V gives CDR1 MGHDK, CDR2 SYGVNS. V shed 5 bases and J shed 6 bases, with 16 bases lying between them. The CDR3 contains 14 residues. The CDR3 bases are TGTGCCAGCAGTCCCCCCGGGAGGCTATCTGAAGCTTTCTTT. Encoded protein: CASSPPGRLSEAFF.

V is TRBV18 and J is TRBJ2-5, with TRBD2 identical over 11 bases. The CDR3 extends over 16 amino acids. Germline CDR1 is KGHSH and CDR2 is LQKENI. V gave up 1 base and J gave up 2 bases; unmatched junction bases: 3. CDR3 in amino acids: CASSPRGLAVQETQYF. The DNA of the CDR3 is TGTGCCAGCTCACCACGGGGACTAGCGGTACAAGAGACCCAGTACTTC.

This clone was seen a handful of times. CDR3 DNA sequence: TGCGCCAGCAGTATATACATCGGGACTAGTAACAATGAGCAGTTCTTC. Encoded protein: CASSIYIGTSNNEQFF. The V and J genes are TRBV5-1 and TRBJ2-1, with TRBD2 matching over 8 bases. V dropped 5 bases and J dropped 5; count of bases not matched to a gene: 12. This CDR3 is 16 amino acids long. Germline V gene data show CDR1 as SGHRS and CDR2 as YFSETQ.

The V and J genes are TRBV18 and TRBJ2-7; perhaps TRBD1 as D (6 bases). This CDR3 is 13 amino acids long. Looked up from germline, CDR1 is KGHSH and CDR2 is LQKENI. V was clipped by 5 bases and J by 0 bases, with 8 bases between them. The CDR3 region is CASSTGNSYEQYF. CDR3 bases: TGTGCCAGCTCAACAGGGAACTCCTACGAGCAGTACTTC.

This chain uses TRBV15 with TRBJ1-1; TRBD1 matches at 11 bases. The CDR3 covers 16 residues. CDR1 LNHNV and CDR2 YYDKDF come from the germline V gene (reference sequence). V lost 0 bases to trimming and J lost 8 bases; unmatched junction nucleotides: 8. CDR3 DNA sequence: TGTGCCACCAGCAGAGAAAGGACAGGGGGCGGACTAGAAGCTTTCTTT. It translates to CATSRERTGGGLEAFF. Together with reference TRBV15 and TRBJ1-1, the CDR3 gives the full variable domain: DAMVIQNPRYQVTQFGKPVTLSCSQTLNHNVMYWYQQKSSQAPKLLFHYYDKDFNNEADTPDNFQSRRPNTSFCFLDIRSPGLGDTAMYLCATSRERTGGGLEAFFGQGTRLTVV.

The J gene is TRBJ1-6, the V gene TRBV7-6; D is unclear. This CDR3 region has 18 residues. V was cut by 4 bases and J by 4 bases, with 20 bases left in between. Germline V gene data show CDR1 as SGHVS and CDR2 as FNYEAQ. CDR3: CASSSVQSGWSYNSPLHF. CDR3 nucleotides: TGTGCCAGCAGCTCGGTTCAGAGCGGGTGGAGTTATAATTCACCCCTCCACTTT.

This chain connects TRBV13 to TRBJ1-2; 8 bases map to TRBD1. Unmatched junction bases numbered 9, after V lost 10 bases and J lost 5 bases. The CDR3 spans 13 residues. Germline values: CDR1 PRHDT, CDR2 FYEKMQ (reference sequence). The CDR3 DNA reads as TGTGCCACCCAATACAGGGGGGAGTATGGCTACACCTTC. As protein: CATQYRGEYGYTF. Full variable domain (rest looked up from reference TRBV13 and TRBJ1-2): AAGVIQSPRHLIKEKRETATLKCYPIPRHDTVYWYQQGPGQDPQFLISFYEKMQSDKGSIPDRFSAQQFSDYHSELNMSSLELGDSALYFCATQYRGEYGYTFGSGTRLTVV.

The V and J genes are TRBV28 and TRBJ2-3, with 7 bases that match TRBD2. The germline V gene has CDR1 MDHEN and CDR2 SYDVKM. Germline trimming cut 4 bases from V and 2 bases from J; bases unmatched to any gene: 12. The CDR3 is 17 residues long. This chain's CDR3 is CASSSLGWREYTDTQYF. The CDR3 nucleotides are TGTGCCAGCAGTTCACTGGGGTGGCGGGAGTACACAGATACGCAGTATTTT. Supplemented by reference TRBV28 and TRBJ2-3, the full variable domain reads DVKVTQSSRYLVKRTGEKVFLECVQDMDHENMFWYRQDPGLGLRLIYFSYDVKMKEKGDIPEGYSVSREKKERFSLILESASTNQTSMYLCASSSLGWREYTDTQYFGPGTRLTVL.

The chain links TRBV7-8 to TRBJ1-2, with 7 bases matching TRBD1. The V gene's germline CDR1 is SGHVS and CDR2 FQNEAQ. The CDR3 totals 14 residues. The V and J ends lost 5 bases and 4 bases, in that order; junction bases with no gene match: 7. The CDR3 nucleotides read TGTGCCAGCAGCCCGACAGGGACCATCTATGGCTACACCTTC. Translated: CASSPTGTIYGYTF.

The rearrangement joins TRBV19 to TRBJ2-1; 9 bases line up with TRBD2. CDR3 length: 14 amino acids. V was pared by 7 bases and J by 9 bases, with 10 bases of the junction left unmatched. Germline CDR1 and CDR2: LNHDA and SQIVND (reference sequence). The CDR3, as DNA: TGTGCCAGTATGGGGACTAGCCTTGTCAGTGAGCAGTTCTTC. Translation gives CASMGTSLVSEQFF.

V is TRBV6-6 and J is TRBJ2-1; D is unresolved. The CDR3 spans 12 residues. CDR1 and CDR2 (germline): MNHNY, SVGAGI (reference sequence). The V end was cut by 2 bases, the J end by 10 bases, with 9 bases between. As DNA, the CDR3 is TGTGCCAGCAGTTACCCCCTCCGGGAGCAGTTCTTC. Translated, it gives CASSYPLREQFF.

This chain connects TRBV7-9 to TRBJ2-7; D is possibly TRBD1 (6 bases). CDR3 length equals 15 residues. The germline V gene has CDR1 SEHNR and CDR2 FQNEAQ (reference sequence). V was cut by 3 bases and J by 1 base, with 13 bases left in between. CDR3: CASSFWGQPSYEQYF. The CDR3 bases are TGTGCCAGCAGCTTTTGGGGACAACCTTCCTACGAGCAGTACTTC.

This clone appeared once. The chain uses TRBV7-3 and TRBJ2-5, with a possible D match to TRBD2 (5 bases). Trimming removed 0 bases from V and 0 bases from J, with 5 bases in between. The CDR3 totals 14 residues. From germline, CDR1 is SGHTA and CDR2 FQGTGA. CDR3 loop: CASSLTGNQETQYF. Here the CDR3 DNA reads TGTGCCAGCAGCTTAACCGGGAACCAAGAGACCCAGTACTTC.

The rearrangement uses TRBV7-2 and TRBJ1-1; 9 nucleotides line up with TRBD1. Per germline, CDR1 SGHTA and CDR2 FQGNSA. The CDR3 loop spans 14 amino acids. Germline trimming cut 5 bases from V and 6 bases from J; bases unmatched to any gene: 7. DNA for the CDR3: TGTGCCAGCAGCACAAGGACAGGGGCCCCTGAAGCTTTCTTT. This codes for CASSTRTGAPEAFF.

The chain combines TRBV5-1 with TRBJ2-7; D remains unclear. V was trimmed by 3 bases and J by 4 bases, leaving 11 bases between them. This CDR3 is built from 13 residues. Per germline, CDR1 SGHRS and CDR2 YFSETQ. CDR3 in amino acids: CASSSSYSYEQYF. The CDR3 region has the DNA TGCGCCAGCAGCTCCTCGTATAGTTACGAGCAGTACTTC.

This clone was seen a single time. As DNA, the CDR3 is TGTGCCAGCTCATTGGACAGGGACAGCAATCAGCCCCAGCATTTT. This translates into CASSLDRDSNQPQHF. This sequence joins TRBV18 and TRBJ1-5, with 8 bases that match TRBD1. The CDR3 extends over 15 amino acids. J was trimmed by 1 base and V by 5 bases; bases with no gene match: 4. Germline CDR1 is KGHSH and CDR2 is LQKENI.